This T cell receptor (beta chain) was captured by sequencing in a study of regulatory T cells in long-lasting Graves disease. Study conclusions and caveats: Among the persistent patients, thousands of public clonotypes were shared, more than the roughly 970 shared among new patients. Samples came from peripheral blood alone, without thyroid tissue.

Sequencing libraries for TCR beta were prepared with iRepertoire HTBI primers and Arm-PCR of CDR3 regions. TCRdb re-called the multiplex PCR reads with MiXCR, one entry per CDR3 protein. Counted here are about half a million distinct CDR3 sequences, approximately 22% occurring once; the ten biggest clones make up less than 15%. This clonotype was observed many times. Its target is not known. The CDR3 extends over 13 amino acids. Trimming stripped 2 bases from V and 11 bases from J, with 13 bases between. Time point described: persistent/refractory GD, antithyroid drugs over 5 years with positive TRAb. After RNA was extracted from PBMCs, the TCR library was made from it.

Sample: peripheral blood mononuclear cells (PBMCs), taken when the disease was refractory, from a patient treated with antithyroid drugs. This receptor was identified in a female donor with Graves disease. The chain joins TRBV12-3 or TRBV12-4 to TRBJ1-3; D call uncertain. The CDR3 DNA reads TGTGCCAGCAGTTTAAACGGCGGGAGCTCCATATATTTT. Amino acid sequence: CASSLNGGSSIYF.